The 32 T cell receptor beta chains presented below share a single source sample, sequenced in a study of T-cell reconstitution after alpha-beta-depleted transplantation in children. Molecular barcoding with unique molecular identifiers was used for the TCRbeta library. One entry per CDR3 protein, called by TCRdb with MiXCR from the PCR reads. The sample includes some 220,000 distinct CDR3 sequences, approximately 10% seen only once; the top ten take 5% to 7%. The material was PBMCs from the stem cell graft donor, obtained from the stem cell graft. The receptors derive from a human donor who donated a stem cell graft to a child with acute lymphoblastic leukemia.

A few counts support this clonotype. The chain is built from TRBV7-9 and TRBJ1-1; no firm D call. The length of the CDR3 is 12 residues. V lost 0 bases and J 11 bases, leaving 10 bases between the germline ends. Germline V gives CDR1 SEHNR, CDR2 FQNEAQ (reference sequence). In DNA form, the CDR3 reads TGTGCCAGCAGCTTAGCGAAGGAGGAGGCTTTCTTT. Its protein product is CASSLAKEEAFF.

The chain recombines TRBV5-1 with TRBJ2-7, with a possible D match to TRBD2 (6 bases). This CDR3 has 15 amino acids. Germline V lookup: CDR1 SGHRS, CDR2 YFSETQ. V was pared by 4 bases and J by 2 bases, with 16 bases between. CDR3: CASSLAWTGAYEQYF. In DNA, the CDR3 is TGCGCCAGCAGCCTAGCGTGGACGGGGGCCTACGAGCAGTACTTC.

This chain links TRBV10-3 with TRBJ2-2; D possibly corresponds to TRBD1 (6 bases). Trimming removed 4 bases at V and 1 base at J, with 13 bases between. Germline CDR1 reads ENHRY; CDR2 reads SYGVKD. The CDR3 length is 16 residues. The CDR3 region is CAISADRGKNTGELFF. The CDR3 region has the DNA TGTGCCATCAGTGCGGACAGAGGGAAGAACACCGGGGAGCTGTTTTTT.

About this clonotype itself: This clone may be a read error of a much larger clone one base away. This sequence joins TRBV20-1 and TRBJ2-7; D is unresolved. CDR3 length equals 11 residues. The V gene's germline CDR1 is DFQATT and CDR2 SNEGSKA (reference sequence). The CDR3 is CSAVGNYERYF. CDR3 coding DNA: TGCAGTGCTGTAGGGAACTACGAGCGGTACTTC.

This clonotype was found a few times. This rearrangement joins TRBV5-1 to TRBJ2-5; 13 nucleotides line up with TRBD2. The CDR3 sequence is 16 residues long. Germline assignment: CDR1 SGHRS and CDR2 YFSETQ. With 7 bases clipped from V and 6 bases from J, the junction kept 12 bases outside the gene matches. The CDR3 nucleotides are TGCGCCAGCCGCCCGTTAGGGACTAGCGGGGAGCAGACCCAGTACTTC. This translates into CASRPLGTSGEQTQYF.

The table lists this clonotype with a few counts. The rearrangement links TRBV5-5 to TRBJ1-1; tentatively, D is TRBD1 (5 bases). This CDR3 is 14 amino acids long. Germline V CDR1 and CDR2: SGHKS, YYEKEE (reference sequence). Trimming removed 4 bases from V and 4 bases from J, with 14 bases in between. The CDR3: CASSGGLGGTEAFF. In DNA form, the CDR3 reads TGTGCCAGCAGCGGGGGACTCGGGGGCACTGAAGCTTTCTTT.

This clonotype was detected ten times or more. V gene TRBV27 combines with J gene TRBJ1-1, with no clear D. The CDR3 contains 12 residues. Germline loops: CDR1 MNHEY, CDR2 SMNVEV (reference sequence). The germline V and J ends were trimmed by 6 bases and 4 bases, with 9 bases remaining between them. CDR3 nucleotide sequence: TGTGCCAGCAGCCGGACCGGCACTGAAGCTTTCTTT. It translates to CASSRTGTEAFF.

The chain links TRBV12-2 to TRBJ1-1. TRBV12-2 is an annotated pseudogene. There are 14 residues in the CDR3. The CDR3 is CASREGEDRPEAFF. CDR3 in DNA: TGTGCAAGTCGGGAGGGGGAGGACAGACCAGAAGCTTTCTTT.

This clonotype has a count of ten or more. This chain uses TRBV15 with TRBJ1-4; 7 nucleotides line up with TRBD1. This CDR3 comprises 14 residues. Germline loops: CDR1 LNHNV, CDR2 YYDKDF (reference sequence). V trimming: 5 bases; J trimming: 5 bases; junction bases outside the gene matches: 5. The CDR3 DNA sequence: TGTGCCACCAGCCAGACAGGGTCCAATGAAAAACTGTTTTTT. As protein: CATSQTGSNEKLFF.

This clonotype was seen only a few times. CDR3 coding DNA: TGTGCCATCAGTGATGTAGGACAGGGGGCGCGGGAGCAGTACTTC. Translating it yields CAISDVGQGAREQYF. The V and J genes are TRBV10-3 and TRBJ2-7; 11 bases map to TRBD1. Germline values: CDR1 ENHRY, CDR2 SYGVKD. J lost 7 bases, V lost 3 bases, and 8 bases had no gene match. The length of the CDR3 is 15 residues.

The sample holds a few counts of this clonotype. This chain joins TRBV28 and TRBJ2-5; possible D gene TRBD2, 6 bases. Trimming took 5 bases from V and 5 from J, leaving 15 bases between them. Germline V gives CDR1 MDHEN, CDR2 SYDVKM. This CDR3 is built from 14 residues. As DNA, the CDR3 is TGTGCCAGCAGTCTCCGACTAGTCTTCGAGACCCAGTACTTC. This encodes CASSLRLVFETQYF.

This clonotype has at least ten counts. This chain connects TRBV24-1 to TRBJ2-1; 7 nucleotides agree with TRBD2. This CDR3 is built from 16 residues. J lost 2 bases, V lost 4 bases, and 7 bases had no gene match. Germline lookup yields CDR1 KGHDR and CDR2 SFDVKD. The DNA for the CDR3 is TGTGCCACCAGTGACCAGACTAGCAGCCCCTACAATGAGCAGTTCTTC. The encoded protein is CATSDQTSSPYNEQFF.

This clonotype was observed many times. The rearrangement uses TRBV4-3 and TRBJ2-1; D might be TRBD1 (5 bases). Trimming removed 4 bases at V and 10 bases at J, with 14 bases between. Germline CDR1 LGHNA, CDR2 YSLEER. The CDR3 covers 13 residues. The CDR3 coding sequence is TGCGCCAGCAGCCTCTTAACCGCAGGGGAGCAGTTCTTC. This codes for CASSLLTAGEQFF.

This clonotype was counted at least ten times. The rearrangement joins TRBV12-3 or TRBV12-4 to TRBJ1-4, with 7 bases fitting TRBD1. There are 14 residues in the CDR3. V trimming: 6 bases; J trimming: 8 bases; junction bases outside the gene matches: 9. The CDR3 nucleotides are TGTGCCAGCAGCAGGGGGGGAGCGGAGGAAAAACTGTTTTTT. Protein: CASSRGGAEEKLFF.

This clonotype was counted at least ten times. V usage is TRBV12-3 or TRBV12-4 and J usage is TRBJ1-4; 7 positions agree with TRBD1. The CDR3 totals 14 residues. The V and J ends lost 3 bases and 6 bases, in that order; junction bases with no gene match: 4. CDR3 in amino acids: CASSLQGGDEKLFF. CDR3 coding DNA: TGTGCCAGCAGTTTGCAGGGGGGGGATGAAAAACTGTTTTTT.

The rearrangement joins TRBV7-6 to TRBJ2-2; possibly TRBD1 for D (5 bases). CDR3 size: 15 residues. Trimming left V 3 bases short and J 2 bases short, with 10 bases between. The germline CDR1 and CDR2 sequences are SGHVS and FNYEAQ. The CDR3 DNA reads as TGTGCCAGCAGCTTTTCAGGGCGAAACACCGGGGAGCTGTTTTTT. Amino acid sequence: CASSFSGRNTGELFF.

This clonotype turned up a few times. CDR3 DNA: TGTGCCAGCAGTGACAGGGGGCAACTCAATCAGCCCCAGCATTTT. Protein: CASSDRGQLNQPQHF. The rearrangement uses TRBV2 and TRBJ1-5, with 8 bases identical to TRBD1. V trimming: 3 bases; J trimming: 3 bases; junction bases outside the gene matches: 4. This CDR3 spans 15 amino acids. In germline, CDR1 is SNHLY, CDR2 FYNNEI.

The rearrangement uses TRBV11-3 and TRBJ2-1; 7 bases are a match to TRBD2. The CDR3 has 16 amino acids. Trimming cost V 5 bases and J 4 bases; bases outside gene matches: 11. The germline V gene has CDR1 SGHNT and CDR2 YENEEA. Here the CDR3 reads CASSPNPSGGYNEQFF. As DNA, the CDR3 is TGTGCCAGCAGCCCAAACCCTAGCGGTGGATACAATGAGCAGTTCTTC.

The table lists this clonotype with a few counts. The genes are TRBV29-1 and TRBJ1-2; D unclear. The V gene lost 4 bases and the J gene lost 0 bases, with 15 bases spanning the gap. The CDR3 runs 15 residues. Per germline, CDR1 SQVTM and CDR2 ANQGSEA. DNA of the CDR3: TGCAGCGTTGTCACAGTACTTGCGTCTAACTATGGCTACACCTTC. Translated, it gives CSVVTVLASNYGYTF. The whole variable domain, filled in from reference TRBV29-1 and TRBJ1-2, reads SAVISQKPSRDICQRGTSLTIQCQVDSQVTMMFWYRQQPGQSLTLIATANQGSEATYESGFVIDKFPISRPNLTFSTLTVSNMSPEDSSIYLCSVVTVLASNYGYTFGSGTRLTVV.

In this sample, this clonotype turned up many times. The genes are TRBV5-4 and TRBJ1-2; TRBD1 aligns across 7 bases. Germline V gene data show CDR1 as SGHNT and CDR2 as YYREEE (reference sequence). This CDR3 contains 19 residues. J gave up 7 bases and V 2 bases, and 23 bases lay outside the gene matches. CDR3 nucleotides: TGTGCCAGCAGCTTTGAGCGCGCGACAGGGATATTTTCCTATTCTGGCTACACCTTC. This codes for CASSFERATGIFSYSGYTF.

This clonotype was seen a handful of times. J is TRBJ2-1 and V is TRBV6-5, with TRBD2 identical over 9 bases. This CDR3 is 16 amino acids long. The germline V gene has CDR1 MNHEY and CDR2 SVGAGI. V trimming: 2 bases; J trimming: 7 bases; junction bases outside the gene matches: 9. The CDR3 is CASSYEAAGGLNEQFF. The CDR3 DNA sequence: TGTGCCAGCAGTTACGAGGCGGCGGGGGGGCTAAATGAGCAGTTCTTC.

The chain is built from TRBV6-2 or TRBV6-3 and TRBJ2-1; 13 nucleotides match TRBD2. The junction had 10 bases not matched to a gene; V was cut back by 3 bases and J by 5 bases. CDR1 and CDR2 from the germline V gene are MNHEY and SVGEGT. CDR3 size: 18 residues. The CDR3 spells CASSYRLLAGGNNNEQFF. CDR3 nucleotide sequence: TGTGCCAGCAGTTATAGGTTACTAGCGGGGGGGAACAACAATGAGCAGTTCTTC.

CDR3 nucleotides: TGTGCCAGCACATCCGGCCTGACTAGCACAGATACGCAGTATTTT. It encodes CASTSGLTSTDTQYF. The rearrangement uses TRBV12-3 or TRBV12-4 and TRBJ2-3; D gene ambiguous. The CDR3 is made up of 15 amino acids. Trimming stripped 7 bases from V and 0 bases from J, with 14 bases between.

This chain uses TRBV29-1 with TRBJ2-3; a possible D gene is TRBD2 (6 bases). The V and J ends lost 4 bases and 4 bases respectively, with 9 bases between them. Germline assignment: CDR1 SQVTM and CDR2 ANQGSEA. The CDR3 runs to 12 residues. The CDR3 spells CSVVREADTQYF. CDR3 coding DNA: TGCAGCGTTGTCAGGGAGGCAGATACGCAGTATTTT.

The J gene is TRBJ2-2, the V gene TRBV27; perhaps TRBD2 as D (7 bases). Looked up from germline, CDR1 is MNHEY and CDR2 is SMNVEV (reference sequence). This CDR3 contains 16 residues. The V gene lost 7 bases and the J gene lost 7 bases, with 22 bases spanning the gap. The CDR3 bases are TGTGCCAGCACCCTAGGGGGGGCGCATCTGATCGGGGAGCTGTTTTTT. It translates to CASTLGGAHLIGELFF.

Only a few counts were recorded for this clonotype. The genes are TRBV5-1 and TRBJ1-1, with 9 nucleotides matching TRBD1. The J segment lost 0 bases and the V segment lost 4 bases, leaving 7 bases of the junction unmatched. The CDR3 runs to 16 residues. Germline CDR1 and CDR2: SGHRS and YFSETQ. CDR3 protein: CASSEQGAGLNTEAFF. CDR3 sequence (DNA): TGCGCCAGCAGCGAACAGGGGGCTGGGTTGAACACTGAAGCTTTCTTT.

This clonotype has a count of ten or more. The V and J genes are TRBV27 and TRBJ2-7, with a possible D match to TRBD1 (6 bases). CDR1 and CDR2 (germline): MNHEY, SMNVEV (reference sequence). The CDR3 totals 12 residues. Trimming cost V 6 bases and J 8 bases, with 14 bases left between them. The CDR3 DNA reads TGTGCCAGCAGAAATAGGGACAACAAGCAGTACTTC. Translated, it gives CASRNRDNKQYF.

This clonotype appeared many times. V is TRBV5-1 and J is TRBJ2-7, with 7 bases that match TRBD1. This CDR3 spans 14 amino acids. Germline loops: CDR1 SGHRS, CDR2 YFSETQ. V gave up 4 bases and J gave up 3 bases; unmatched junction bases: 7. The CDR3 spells CASSAGTVNYEQYF. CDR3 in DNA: TGCGCCAGCAGCGCTGGGACAGTTAACTACGAGCAGTACTTC.

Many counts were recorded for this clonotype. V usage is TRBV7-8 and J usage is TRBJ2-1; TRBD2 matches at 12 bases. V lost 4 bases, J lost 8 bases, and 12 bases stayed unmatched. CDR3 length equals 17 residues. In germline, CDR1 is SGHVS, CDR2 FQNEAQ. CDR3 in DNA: TGTGCCAGCAGCTGGGAGGGACTAGCGGGTCTAATAGATGAGCAGTTCTTC. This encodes CASSWEGLAGLIDEQFF.

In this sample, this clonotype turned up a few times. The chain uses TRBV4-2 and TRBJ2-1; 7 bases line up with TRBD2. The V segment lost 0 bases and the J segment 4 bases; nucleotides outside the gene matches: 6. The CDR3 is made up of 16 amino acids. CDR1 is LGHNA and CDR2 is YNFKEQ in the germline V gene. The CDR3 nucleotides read TGTGCCAGCAGCCAAGATCCAGCGGGGTCGTACAATGAGCAGTTCTTC. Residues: CASSQDPAGSYNEQFF.

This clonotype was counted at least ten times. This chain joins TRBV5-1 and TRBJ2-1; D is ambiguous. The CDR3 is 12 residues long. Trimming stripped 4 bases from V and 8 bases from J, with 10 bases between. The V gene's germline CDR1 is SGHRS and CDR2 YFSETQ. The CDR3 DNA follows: TGCGCCAGCAGCCTAGAGAGGTATGAGCAGTTCTTC. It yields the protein CASSLERYEQFF.

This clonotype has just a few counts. CDR3 in DNA: TGTGCCAGCAGCTTAGTTAGGGTCGAGCAGTACTTC. Translation gives CASSLVRVEQYF. The chain combines TRBV11-2 with TRBJ2-7; D call uncertain. This CDR3 has 12 residues. Germline CDR1 and CDR2: SGHAT and FQNNGV. Between the trimmed V and J ends, which lost 1 base and 6 bases, there was a span of 7 bases.